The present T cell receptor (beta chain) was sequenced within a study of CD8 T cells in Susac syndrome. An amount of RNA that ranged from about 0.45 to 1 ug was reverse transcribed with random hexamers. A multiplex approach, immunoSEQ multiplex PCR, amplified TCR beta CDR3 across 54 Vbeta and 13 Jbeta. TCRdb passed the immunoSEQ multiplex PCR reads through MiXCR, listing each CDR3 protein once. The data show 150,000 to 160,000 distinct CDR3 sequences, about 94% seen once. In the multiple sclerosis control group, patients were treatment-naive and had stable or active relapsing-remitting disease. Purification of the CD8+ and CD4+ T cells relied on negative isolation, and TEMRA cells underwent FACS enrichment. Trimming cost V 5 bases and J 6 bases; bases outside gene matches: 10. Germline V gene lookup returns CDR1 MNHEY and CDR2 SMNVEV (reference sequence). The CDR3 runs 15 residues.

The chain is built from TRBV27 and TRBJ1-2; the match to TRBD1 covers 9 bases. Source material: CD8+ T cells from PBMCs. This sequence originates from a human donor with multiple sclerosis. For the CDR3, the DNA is TGTGCCAGCAGTCCACCCGGACAGGGGTTCGATGGCTACACCTTC. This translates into CASSPPGQGFDGYTF.